This entry concerns a single TCR beta chain. The antigen remains unidentified. This specimen comes from a study of tumor-infiltrating lymphocytes in localized non-small cell lung cancer. About the research overall: The cohort mixed smokers and never-smokers, several histologies, and some post-neoadjuvant-chemotherapy samples. Whole-study results and caveats: IM1 and IM2 tumors showed no difference in T-cell fraction. Not all patients were TCR sequenced, owing to tissue quantity. Tumor T-cell fraction from TCR sequencing was not associated with recurrence-free survival (p = 0.61).

The assay was immunoSEQ multiplex PCR, and TCRdb's table has in-frame clones only and misses some. This table holds around 15,000 clones, approximately 72% found once. CDR1 and CDR2 (germline): KGHSH, LQKENI. The CDR3 length is 14 residues. Trimming took 0 bases from V and 2 from J, leaving 7 bases between them. The sequence was obtained from a human donor with non-small cell lung cancer. The sequenced sample was lung tumor tissue. V and J are TRBV18 and TRBJ1-2; D unclear. The CDR3 bases are TGTGCCAGCTCACCACCGACGGGGAACTATGGCTACACCTTC. It codes for CASSPPTGNYGYTF.